The clone carrying this T cell receptor beta chain was seen a handful of times. Trimming removed 3 bases from V and 0 bases from J; junction bases left unmatched: 5. This CDR3 is 17 amino acids long. CDR1 is LNHNV, CDR2 YYDKDF, per germline (reference sequence). As originally analysed: For nucleated cells, counts were estimated from reference gene primer amplification. Sequencing was performed with immunoSEQ multiplex PCR; in TCRdb, only in-frame clones are kept and a portion is missing. Clonal size and the V and J genes are those of that table, whereas D and trimming came from the DNA. The data hold about 110,000 clones, with around 81% observed a single time. This entry belongs to a study of blood T cell repertoires in COVID-19. The wider study: Sample material is recorded as cDNA or gDNA derived from T cells, B-cell-depleted T cells, or PBMCs.

The clonotype was recovered from a woman between 65 and 79 years old with acute or convalescent COVID-19. The J gene is TRBJ1-4, the V gene TRBV15; 9 bases agree with TRBD1. Sequencing used peripheral blood. CDR3: CATSRDDRGTTNEKLFF. The CDR3 nucleotides are TGTGCCACCAGCAGGGATGACAGGGGGACAACTAATGAAAAACTGTTTTTT. The variable domain in full, with the rest retrieved from reference TRBV15 and TRBJ1-4, is DAMVIQNPRYQVTQFGKPVTLSCSQTLNHNVMYWYQQKSSQAPKLLFHYYDKDFNNEADTPDNFQSRRPNTSFCFLDIRSPGLGDTAMYLCATSRDDRGTTNEKLFFGSGTQLSVL.